Listed below are T cell receptor beta chains from one sample, sequenced in a study of blood T cell repertoires in COVID-19. Libraries were prepared by immunoSEQ multiplex PCR; TCRdb keeps only in-frame clonotypes and omits some of them. This table has around 430,000 clones, approximately 89% appearing once. Sequenced material: peripheral blood. The source is a woman between 50 and 59 years old with COVID-19, enrolled during active disease. CDR3s include the opening cysteine and the closing phenylalanine or tryptophan. A D gene is named only where the DNA matches it firmly. Size values are once, few and many counts, or a class for expanded clones, and some rows have none.

V gene: TRBV5-5; CDR3 length: 16; clone size: .; D gene: .; J gene: TRBJ2-7; CDR3 DNA: TGTGCCAGCAGCTTGGACACGGGTTCTAGCTCCTACGAGCAGTACTTC; CDR3 protein: CASSLDTGSSSYEQYF
V gene: TRBV20-1; CDR3 length: 11; clone size: once; D gene: .; J gene: TRBJ1-5; CDR3 DNA: TGCAGTGCTAGAGACGGGCAGCCCCAGCATTTT; CDR3 protein: CSARDGQPQHF
V gene: TRBV30; CDR3 length: 14; clone size: .; D gene: .; J gene: TRBJ1-5; CDR3 DNA: TGTGCCTGGAGACCGGGGGGAGGGGGAGGGCCCCAGCATTTT; CDR3 protein: CAWRPGGGGGPQHF
V gene: TRBV19; CDR3 length: 18; clone size: .; D gene: TRBD2; J gene: TRBJ2-2; CDR3 DNA: TGTGCCAGTAGTCCCGTGTCTAGCGGGGGCGGGAACACCGGGGAGCTGTTTTTT; CDR3 protein: CASSPVSSGGGNTGELFF
V gene: TRBV12-3/TRBV12-4; CDR3 length: 13; clone size: .; D gene: .; J gene: TRBJ2-6; CDR3 DNA: TGTGCCACCAGTCCATCTGGGGCCAACGTCCTGACTTTC; CDR3 protein: CATSPSGANVLTF
V gene: TRBV6-1; CDR3 length: 17; clone size: .; D gene: TRBD2; J gene: TRBJ2-4; CDR3 DNA: TGTGCCAGCAGTGACCTGGGACTAGCGGACACCAAAAACATTCAGTACTTC; CDR3 protein: CASSDLGLADTKNIQYF
V gene: TRBV27; CDR3 length: 15; clone size: .; D gene: TRBD2; J gene: TRBJ2-6; CDR3 DNA: TGTGCCAGCAGTCGGGGGGGCGGCTTCCCCAACGTCCTGACTTTC; CDR3 protein: CASSRGGGFPNVLTF
V gene: TRBV5-5; CDR3 length: 15; clone size: .; D gene: TRBD1; J gene: TRBJ1-1; CDR3 DNA: TGTGCCAGCAGCCGAGACAGGGGGCTGGGTACTGAAGCTTTCTTT; CDR3 protein: CASSRDRGLGTEAFF
V gene: TRBV7-9; CDR3 length: 15; clone size: .; D gene: TRBD1; J gene: TRBJ2-7; CDR3 DNA: TGTGCCAGCAGCTTAGTACAGGGGAGTCATAACGAGCAGTACTTC; CDR3 protein: CASSLVQGSHNEQYF
V gene: TRBV12-5; CDR3 length: 15; clone size: .; D gene: TRBD1; J gene: TRBJ1-5; CDR3 DNA: TGTGCTAGTGGCCCGGGACAGGTCCTCAATCAGCCCCAGCATTTT; CDR3 protein: CASGPGQVLNQPQHF
V gene: TRBV15; CDR3 length: 15; clone size: .; D gene: TRBD1; J gene: TRBJ2-7; CDR3 DNA: TGTGCCACCAGCAGAGACCGAGGGGGCGGCCACGAGCAGTACTTC; CDR3 protein: CATSRDRGGGHEQYF
V gene: TRBV20-1; CDR3 length: 11; clone size: .; D gene: TRBD1; J gene: TRBJ1-1; CDR3 DNA: TGCAGTGCGAGTGACAGGGCGTTTTCTTTCTTT; CDR3 protein: CSASDRAFSFF
V gene: TRBV19; CDR3 length: 13; clone size: .; D gene: .; J gene: TRBJ1-4; CDR3 DNA: TGTGCCAGTACATCAGCAACTAATGAAAAACTGTTTTTT; CDR3 protein: CASTSATNEKLFF
V gene: TRBV12-5; CDR3 length: 12; clone size: once; D gene: .; J gene: TRBJ2-7; CDR3 DNA: TGTGCTAGTGGTTTTGTGAGCTACGAGCAGTACTTC; CDR3 protein: CASGFVSYEQYF
V gene: TRBV14; CDR3 length: 16; clone size: .; D gene: .; J gene: TRBJ1-2; CDR3 DNA: TGTGCCAGCAGCCCCAACGGACAGCCGACCAACTATGGCTACACCTTC; CDR3 protein: CASSPNGQPTNYGYTF
V gene: TRBV5-4; CDR3 length: 19; clone size: .; D gene: .; J gene: TRBJ2-3; CDR3 DNA: TGTGCCAGCAGCTTGGAACCCCTCCCGACAGGACGACGCACAGATACGCAGTATTTT; CDR3 protein: CASSLEPLPTGRRTDTQYF
V gene: TRBV5-4; CDR3 length: 13; clone size: .; D gene: .; J gene: TRBJ2-7; CDR3 DNA: TGTGCCAGCAGCTATGACAGATCACGGGAGCAGTACTTC; CDR3 protein: CASSYDRSREQYF
V gene: TRBV28; CDR3 length: 16; clone size: .; D gene: .; J gene: TRBJ1-2; CDR3 DNA: TGTGCCAGCAGTATTAGAGCAGGACTGCCAAACTATGGCTACACCTTC; CDR3 protein: CASSIRAGLPNYGYTF
V gene: TRBV30; CDR3 length: 13; clone size: .; D gene: .; J gene: TRBJ1-6; CDR3 DNA: TGTGCCTGGAGTACTGACAGTAATTCACCCCTCCACTTT; CDR3 protein: CAWSTDSNSPLHF
V gene: TRBV6-5; CDR3 length: 15; clone size: .; D gene: .; J gene: TRBJ2-7; CDR3 DNA: TGTGCCACTGGAGGTTTGGACCGACGGGGGTACGAGCAGTACTTC; CDR3 protein: CATGGLDRRGYEQYF
V gene: TRBV18; CDR3 length: 14; clone size: many; D gene: .; J gene: TRBJ2-2; CDR3 DNA: TGTGCCAGCTCCATTCTAGGGGACACCGGGGAGCTGTTTTTT; CDR3 protein: CASSILGDTGELFF
V gene: TRBV7-2; CDR3 length: 14; clone size: .; D gene: .; J gene: TRBJ2-5; CDR3 DNA: TGTGCCAGCAGCCCTAGGACACTTCTGGAGACCCAGTACTTC; CDR3 protein: CASSPRTLLETQYF
V gene: TRBV4-1; CDR3 length: 15; clone size: .; D gene: .; J gene: TRBJ1-4; CDR3 DNA: TGCGCCAGCAGCCAATTGGGCCAGCTGAATGAAAAACTGTTTTTT; CDR3 protein: CASSQLGQLNEKLFF
V gene: TRBV19; CDR3 length: 14; clone size: .; D gene: TRBD1; J gene: TRBJ2-3; CDR3 DNA: TGTGCCAGTAAGTGGACAGGAGATACAGATACGCAGTATTTT; CDR3 protein: CASKWTGDTDTQYF
V gene: TRBV5-1; CDR3 length: 16; clone size: .; D gene: .; J gene: TRBJ1-4; CDR3 DNA: TGCGCCAGCAGCACCCACGGACAGACTTCAAATGAAAAACTGTTTTTT; CDR3 protein: CASSTHGQTSNEKLFF
V gene: TRBV9; CDR3 length: 19; clone size: .; D gene: TRBD1; J gene: TRBJ1-3; CDR3 DNA: TGTGCCAGCAGCGTTGCCGGGACAGGGCTATCTTTGGCTGGAAACACCATATATTTT; CDR3 protein: CASSVAGTGLSLAGNTIYF
V gene: TRBV30; CDR3 length: 14; clone size: .; D gene: TRBD1; J gene: TRBJ2-1; CDR3 DNA: TGTGCCCACAACCGGGACAGGGTCTACGATGAGCAGTTCTTC; CDR3 protein: CAHNRDRVYDEQFF
V gene: TRBV19; CDR3 length: 15; clone size: .; D gene: TRBD1; J gene: TRBJ2-7; CDR3 DNA: TGTGCCAGTAGTATAACCGGACAGGGGGCCTACGAGCAGTACTTC; CDR3 protein: CASSITGQGAYEQYF
V gene: TRBV12-5; CDR3 length: 20; clone size: .; D gene: TRBD1; J gene: TRBJ1-1; CDR3 DNA: TGTGCTAGTGGTTTGTTCACCCCGGGACAGGGGGCGCGTAGGAACACTGAAGCTTTCTTT; CDR3 protein: CASGLFTPGQGARRNTEAFF
V gene: TRBV9; CDR3 length: 14; clone size: .; D gene: TRBD1; J gene: TRBJ1-5; CDR3 DNA: TGTGCCAGCAGCGACACCGGGACAGCTCAGCCCCAGCATTTT; CDR3 protein: CASSDTGTAQPQHF
V gene: TRBV6-1; CDR3 length: 12; clone size: .; D gene: TRBD1; J gene: TRBJ1-1; CDR3 DNA: TGTGCCAGCAGTGACAGGGGGCTAGGAGCTTTCTTT; CDR3 protein: CASSDRGLGAFF
V gene: TRBV28; CDR3 length: 12; clone size: .; D gene: .; J gene: TRBJ2-2; CDR3 DNA: TGTGCCAGCAGTTCGGGGGCCGGGGAGCTGTTTTTT; CDR3 protein: CASSSGAGELFF
V gene: TRBV6-5; CDR3 length: 14; clone size: .; D gene: .; J gene: TRBJ1-3; CDR3 DNA: TGTGCCAGCAGTCTAACAGGGAGCGGAAACACCATATATTTT; CDR3 protein: CASSLTGSGNTIYF
V gene: TRBV5-1; CDR3 length: 16; clone size: few; D gene: .; J gene: TRBJ1-1; CDR3 DNA: TGCGCCAGCAGCTTGGGGTTGACAGGTCCGAACACTGAAGCTTTCTTT; CDR3 protein: CASSLGLTGPNTEAFF
V gene: TRBV6-5; CDR3 length: 14; clone size: .; D gene: .; J gene: TRBJ1-1; CDR3 DNA: TGTGCCAGCACCTTACAGTACTTGAACACTGAAGCTTTCTTT; CDR3 protein: CASTLQYLNTEAFF
V gene: TRBV19; CDR3 length: 14; clone size: .; D gene: TRBD2; J gene: TRBJ2-1; CDR3 DNA: TGTGCCAGTGACCGCGGGGGGGCCTACAATGAGCAGTTCTTC; CDR3 protein: CASDRGGAYNEQFF
V gene: TRBV2; CDR3 length: 15; clone size: .; D gene: .; J gene: TRBJ1-4; CDR3 DNA: TGTGCCAGCAATGGAAGAGTCGGGAGCAATGAAAAACTGTTTTTT; CDR3 protein: CASNGRVGSNEKLFF
V gene: TRBV7-2; CDR3 length: 14; clone size: .; D gene: .; J gene: TRBJ1-1; CDR3 DNA: TGTGCCAGCAGCTTACGGGTACCGAACACTGAAGCTTTCTTT; CDR3 protein: CASSLRVPNTEAFF
V gene: TRBV15; CDR3 length: 15; clone size: .; D gene: .; J gene: TRBJ2-1; CDR3 DNA: TGTGCCACCAGCAGTAGAGGAGGGGGGGGCAATGAGCAGTTCTTC; CDR3 protein: CATSSRGGGGNEQFF
V gene: TRBV11-2; CDR3 length: 13; clone size: .; D gene: .; J gene: TRBJ1-2; CDR3 DNA: TGTGCCAGCAGCCAGGGACTGAACTATGGCTACACCTTC; CDR3 protein: CASSQGLNYGYTF
V gene: TRBV7-2; CDR3 length: 14; clone size: .; D gene: .; J gene: TRBJ1-1; CDR3 DNA: TGTGCCAGCAGCTTCCGGGGATTGAACACTGAAGCTTTCTTT; CDR3 protein: CASSFRGLNTEAFF
V gene: TRBV5-8; CDR3 length: 18; clone size: .; D gene: .; J gene: TRBJ1-2; CDR3 DNA: TGTGCCAGCAGCTTGTGGGGAGGCGAGGGAAGAAAAAGACATGGCTACACCTTC; CDR3 protein: CASSLWGGEGRKRHGYTF
V gene: TRBV5-1; CDR3 length: 16; clone size: once; D gene: TRBD1; J gene: TRBJ2-2; CDR3 DNA: TGCGCCAGCAGCTTGGCGACCGACAGGGGTCCCGGGGAGCTGTTTTTT; CDR3 protein: CASSLATDRGPGELFF
V gene: TRBV11-2; CDR3 length: 12; clone size: once; D gene: .; J gene: TRBJ1-4; CDR3 DNA: TGTGCCAGCAGCGCCATGCAGGAAAAACTGTTTTTT; CDR3 protein: CASSAMQEKLFF
V gene: TRBV5-1; CDR3 length: 14; clone size: .; D gene: .; J gene: TRBJ1-1; CDR3 DNA: TGCGCCAGCAGCTTGGTCGGGGTCCAGGATGAAGCTTTCTTT; CDR3 protein: CASSLVGVQDEAFF
V gene: TRBV28; CDR3 length: 15; clone size: .; D gene: TRBD1; J gene: TRBJ1-4; CDR3 DNA: TGTGCCAGCAGTTCACCCGGGACAGGGGGTGAAAAACTGTTTTTT; CDR3 protein: CASSSPGTGGEKLFF
V gene: TRBV2; CDR3 length: 15; clone size: .; D gene: TRBD2; J gene: TRBJ2-5; CDR3 DNA: TGTGCCAGCAACAGATTAGCGGGGGCCCAAGAGACCCAGTACTTC; CDR3 protein: CASNRLAGAQETQYF
V gene: TRBV6-6; CDR3 length: 13; clone size: .; D gene: TRBD1; J gene: TRBJ1-2; CDR3 DNA: TGTGCCAGCACCGAACAGGGGGCGAATGGCTACACCTTC; CDR3 protein: CASTEQGANGYTF
V gene: TRBV10-3; CDR3 length: 17; clone size: few; D gene: TRBD2; J gene: TRBJ2-3; CDR3 DNA: TGTGCCATCCAGTCGACTAGCGGGGGCCTGGGGACAGATACGCAGTATTTT; CDR3 protein: CAIQSTSGGLGTDTQYF
V gene: TRBV5-6; CDR3 length: 14; clone size: .; D gene: .; J gene: TRBJ1-5; CDR3 DNA: TGTGCCAGCAGCGCAGGTTTAGGAGGTCAGCCCCAGCATTTT; CDR3 protein: CASSAGLGGQPQHF
V gene: TRBV3-1/TRBV3-2; CDR3 length: 14; clone size: .; D gene: .; J gene: TRBJ1-1; CDR3 DNA: TGTGCCAGCAGCCAAGCCGGCAGGGATACTGAAGCTTTCTTT; CDR3 protein: CASSQAGRDTEAFF
V gene: TRBV29-1; CDR3 length: 15; clone size: .; D gene: .; J gene: TRBJ2-7; CDR3 DNA: TGCAGCGTTGCTACAGGGCCAGGGGGGTCCTACGAGCAGTACTTC; CDR3 protein: CSVATGPGGSYEQYF